These T cell receptor beta chains were read from a single sample in a study of identical twins. TCRdb reanalysed the 5' RACE reads using MiXCR and keeps one entry per CDR3 protein. The sample has 1.5 million to 2 million distinct CDR3 sequences, 32% seen once. The specimen sequenced was cord blood. All receptors come from a newborn girl in good health. Both conserved end residues are part of each CDR3. The D gene is left open where the match is weak. Clone sizes are given selectively: once, few, many, or a class where the clone is expanded.

d_gene,v_gene,j_gene,abundance,CDR3nt,CDR3aa
NA,TRBV13,TRBJ2-5,NA,TGTGCCAGCAGCGTACAATTCTGGGGGTACCAAGAGACCCAGTACTTC,CASSVQFWGYQETQYF
TRBD1,TRBV5-1,TRBJ1-2,many,TGCGCCAGCAGCTTTGATGGACAGGGCCCTTCCTATGGCTACACCTTC,CASSFDGQGPSYGYTF
TRBD1,TRBV27,TRBJ2-1,once,TGTGCCAGCAGTCCGAACAGGGGGTCCAATGAGCAGTTCTTC,CASSPNRGSNEQFF
NA,TRBV7-9,TRBJ2-7,few,TGTGCCAGCAGCTTAGTGGGACACATGGGTCCTACCTACGAGCAGTACTTC,CASSLVGHMGPTYEQYF
NA,TRBV10-2,TRBJ2-1,few,TGCGCCAGCCTGGTACCCCGCGGGTACAATGAGCAGTTCTTC,CASLVPRGYNEQFF
TRBD1,TRBV11-2,TRBJ1-3,NA,TGTGCCGGCAGCTTATACCAGGGGGCTGGAAACACCATATATTTT,CAGSLYQGAGNTIYF
TRBD1,TRBV28,TRBJ2-7,NA,TGTGCCAGCACCTTACAGGGGGCCTACGAGCAGTACTTC,CASTLQGAYEQYF
TRBD2,TRBV5-1,TRBJ2-7,few,TGCGCCAGCAGCTCCCTAGCGGGAGCGGAAGAGCAGTACTTC,CASSSLAGAEEQYF
NA,TRBV12-3/TRBV12-4,TRBJ1-1,few,TGTGCCAGCAGTTTTGCATCGGGGAACACTGAAGCTTTCTTT,CASSFASGNTEAFF
NA,TRBV9,TRBJ2-1,many,TGTGCCAGCAGCGGTGGTTTCCGCAATGAGCAGTTCTTC,CASSGGFRNEQFF
NA,TRBV6-1,TRBJ2-1,few,TGTGCCAGCAGTGAGCAACTCGAAAGGGGTGAGCAGTTCTTC,CASSEQLERGEQFF
TRBD1,TRBV11-2,TRBJ2-7,few,TGTGCCAGCAGCTTAGAGCCAGGGGGTTCCCACGAGCAGTACTTC,CASSLEPGGSHEQYF
NA,TRBV5-1,TRBJ2-2,NA,TGCGCCAGCAGCTTCGGCAGGCACACCGGGGAGCTGTTTTTT,CASSFGRHTGELFF
TRBD2,TRBV28,TRBJ2-1,few,TGTGCCAGCAGTCCCACGGGGGGGCGATCCTACAATGAGCAGTTCTTC,CASSPTGGRSYNEQFF
NA,TRBV20-1,TRBJ2-1,NA,TGCAGTGCTAGACTAGCCTACAGCCATGAGCAGTTCTTC,CSARLAYSHEQFF
NA,TRBV11-2,TRBJ1-2,NA,TGTGCCAGCACTTCACTGGATGGCTACACCTTC,CASTSLDGYTF
NA,TRBV10-3,TRBJ2-1,NA,TGTGCCATCAGTGAGGCACACTTTAAAGAGACCCAGTTCTTC,CAISEAHFKETQFF
NA,TRBV5-1,TRBJ2-3,NA,TGCGCCAGCAGCTTGGCCCCCCCTCTAGATACGCAGTATTTT,CASSLAPPLDTQYF
TRBD2,TRBV18,TRBJ2-3,NA,TGTGCCAGCTCACCGAGTACTAGCGGGGGGATCACAGATACGCAGTATTTT,CASSPSTSGGITDTQYF
TRBD2,TRBV20-1,TRBJ2-5,few,TGCAGTGCTTTCTCCGGGACTAAAGAGACCCAGTACTTC,CSAFSGTKETQYF
NA,TRBV5-1,TRBJ1-1,once,TGCGCCAGCAGCTCTAGTACATCGAACACTGAAGCTTTCTTT,CASSSSTSNTEAFF
NA,TRBV28,TRBJ2-7,NA,TGTGCCAACAGTTTCGGGAACTCCTACGAGCAGTACTTC,CANSFGNSYEQYF
NA,TRBV12-3/TRBV12-4,TRBJ2-3,many,TGTGCCAGCAGTACGACTTGGTCAGATACGCAGTATTTT,CASSTTWSDTQYF
NA,TRBV28,TRBJ2-7,NA,TGTGCCAGCACCTCCGAAGGGGTAAAGACCTACGAGCAGTACTTC,CASTSEGVKTYEQYF
TRBD1,TRBV5-1,TRBJ1-2,many,TGCGCCAGCAGATTGGACAGGTCCTTCTATGGCTACACCTTC,CASRLDRSFYGYTF
NA,TRBV7-9,TRBJ1-1,NA,TGTGCCTGGGGGGGGGGCGCGGGCACTGAAGCTTTCTTT,CAWGGGAGTEAFF
NA,TRBV5-5,TRBJ2-3,few,TGTGCCAGCAGCTTGGACGGGCCCACGCAGTATTTT,CASSLDGPTQYF
TRBD1,TRBV28,TRBJ1-5,NA,TGTGCCAGCAGTCTACAGGGGCGGCGCAATCAGCCCCAGCATTTT,CASSLQGRRNQPQHF
TRBD1,TRBV7-9,TRBJ1-5,few,TGTGCCAGCAGCGCTGTTACATCTGGGACAGGGGGCCGGCAGCCCCAGCATTTT,CASSAVTSGTGGRQPQHF
NA,TRBV20-1,TRBJ1-2,few,TGCAGTGCTCCAACCGGACATTATGGCTACACCTTC,CSAPTGHYGYTF
NA,TRBV3-1,TRBJ2-2,NA,TGTGCCAGCAGCCAAGTTATCGTGCGAGGGCCCGGGGAGCTGTTTTTT,CASSQVIVRGPGELFF
TRBD2,TRBV20-1,TRBJ2-7,few,TGCAGTGCTAGAAGCCCAGCGGGGCGAGACGAGCAGTACTTC,CSARSPAGRDEQYF
TRBD2,TRBV28,TRBJ2-7,few,TGTGCCAGCAGCGCCCTCAGCGGGAGAGGGTACGAGCAGTACTTC,CASSALSGRGYEQYF
TRBD1,TRBV12-3/TRBV12-4,TRBJ1-6,NA,TGTGCCAGCAGTCCGGTGACAGGGGGCAATTCACCCCTCCACTTT,CASSPVTGGNSPLHF
TRBD1,TRBV28,TRBJ2-7,NA,TGTGCCAGCAGGCCCGGACAGGTCACCTACGAGCAGTACTTC,CASRPGQVTYEQYF
NA,TRBV7-9,TRBJ1-6,few,TGTGCCAGCAGCTTAGTTGGTAGCAGGGCTTCGGCCCTCCACTTT,CASSLVGSRASALHF
NA,TRBV24-1,TRBJ2-3,NA,TGTGCCACCAGTGCCCTCGACACAACACGCACAGATACGCAGTATTTT,CATSALDTTRTDTQYF
TRBD1,TRBV29-1,TRBJ2-3,NA,TGCAGCGTTGATGGGGGCCGGGACAGGGGTCGGACAGATACGCAGTATTTT,CSVDGGRDRGRTDTQYF
NA,TRBV29-1,TRBJ2-3,many,TGCAGCGTTGACAGCGGTCTCACAGATACGCAGTATTTT,CSVDSGLTDTQYF
TRBD1,TRBV5-1,TRBJ1-2,NA,TGCGCCAGCAGCTTGGACGGACAGGGTGGCTACACCTTC,CASSLDGQGGYTF
TRBD1,TRBV28,TRBJ1-4,few,TGTGCCAGCAGTAAGATCCTCACAGGGGGACCTAATGAAAAACTGTTTTTT,CASSKILTGGPNEKLFF